Following are 12 T cell receptor beta chains from one sample sequenced in a study of blood T cell repertoires in COVID-19. Clones were read by immunoSEQ multiplex PCR, and TCRdb kept only the in-frame ones, dropping some. The table has 250,000 to 400,000 clones, over 75% seen once. The sample was PBMCs or T cells enriched from blood (not recorded which). The receptors derive from a woman aged 30 to 39 who had recovered from COVID-19.

The chain links TRBV10-3 to TRBJ1-5; D remains ambiguous. The CDR3 contains 14 residues. The V gene's germline CDR1 is ENHRY and CDR2 SYGVKD. Trimming took 0 bases from V and 5 from J, leaving 8 bases between them. CDR3 loop: CAISESLGDQPQHF. The CDR3 DNA reads as TGTGCCATCAGTGAGTCGCTAGGAGATCAGCCCCAGCATTTT.

V and J are TRBV5-1 and TRBJ1-2; 9 nucleotides line up with TRBD1. The CDR3 is made up of 13 amino acids. V shed 5 bases and J 6 bases; nucleotides not matched to a gene: 5. Germline V gene data show CDR1 as SGHRS and CDR2 as YFSETQ. CDR3 region: CASRKQGADGYTF. The CDR3 nucleotides read TGCGCCAGCAGAAAACAGGGGGCGGATGGCTACACCTTC. Looking up the rest from reference TRBV5-1 and TRBJ1-2 gives the full variable domain: KAGVTQTPRYLIKTRGQQVTLSCSPISGHRSVSWYQQTPGQGLQFLFEYFSETQRNKGNFPGRFSGRQFSNSRSEMNVSTLELGDSALYLCASRKQGADGYTFGSGTRLTVV.

V gene TRBV5-1 combines with J gene TRBJ2-3; D perhaps matches TRBD1 (6 bases). V lost 0 bases, J lost 1 base, and 9 bases lay in between. Germline V gene lookup returns CDR1 SGHRS and CDR2 YFSETQ. This CDR3 region has 15 residues. The DNA for the CDR3 is TGCGCCAGCAGCTTGGAGGGGGACGGCACAGATACGCAGTATTTT. This gives the protein CASSLEGDGTDTQYF. The whole variable domain, filled in from reference TRBV5-1 and TRBJ2-3, reads KAGVTQTPRYLIKTRGQQVTLSCSPISGHRSVSWYQQTPGQGLQFLFEYFSETQRNKGNFPGRFSGRQFSNSRSEMNVSTLELGDSALYLCASSLEGDGTDTQYFGPGTRLTVL.

The J gene is TRBJ1-1, the V gene TRBV7-9, with D tentatively TRBD1 (6 bases). The CDR3 covers 13 residues. Germline CDR1 is SEHNR and CDR2 is FQNEAQ (reference sequence). V was pared by 5 bases and J by 10 bases, with 17 bases between. The chain's CDR3 is CASSPVDSLGAFF. The DNA of the CDR3 is TGTGCCAGCAGCCCGGTGGACAGCCTCGGAGCTTTCTTT.

This clone was counted a single time. This chain links TRBV5-4 with TRBJ2-3; D possibly corresponds to TRBD2 (7 bases). The V gene lost 4 bases and the J gene lost 2 bases, with 17 bases spanning the gap. This CDR3 has 16 residues. The germline CDR1 and CDR2 sequences are SGHNT and YYREEE (reference sequence). The DNA of the CDR3 is TGTGCCAGCAGCACAGGACGGGGGGCCGACACAGATACGCAGTATTTT. Residues: CASSTGRGADTDTQYF. The full variable domain, completed using reference TRBV5-4 and TRBJ2-3, is ETGVTQSPTHLIKTRGQQVTLRCSSQSGHNTVSWYQQALGQGPQFIFQYYREEENGRGNFPPRFSGLQFPNYSSELNVNALELDDSALYLCASSTGRGADTDTQYFGPGTRLTVL.

The chain employs TRBV12-3 or TRBV12-4 and TRBJ1-5; no definite D call. The CDR3 totals 13 residues. Trimming took off 5 bases at V and 1 base at J, with 6 bases between the two ends. In nucleotides, the CDR3 is TGTGCCAGCAGTCGGGAGAGCAATCAGCCCCAGCATTTT. Its protein product is CASSRESNQPQHF.

V is TRBV24-1 and J is TRBJ2-1, with 9 bases fitting TRBD2. Germline lookup yields CDR1 KGHDR and CDR2 SFDVKD. The CDR3 loop spans 13 amino acids. Germline trimming cut 9 bases from V and 4 bases from J; bases unmatched to any gene: 3. The CDR3 bases are TGTGCCACCGCGGGACTAGCTTACAATGAGCAGTTCTTC. It codes for CATAGLAYNEQFF.

The chain combines TRBV11-2 with TRBJ2-7; TRBD1 matches 8 bases. CDR1 is SGHAT and CDR2 is FQNNGV in the germline V gene. V lost 3 bases and J lost 1; bases outside the gene matches: 2. The CDR3 has 14 amino acids. Here the CDR3 reads CASSLRTGSYEQYF. The CDR3 DNA sequence: TGTGCCAGCAGCTTGAGGACAGGGTCCTACGAGCAGTACTTC.

The V gene is TRBV5-5, the J gene TRBJ1-1; no clear D. The germline V gene has CDR1 SGHKS and CDR2 YYEKEE (reference sequence). The V end was cut by 4 bases, the J end by 1 base, with 14 bases between. CDR3 length: 15 amino acids. The DNA for the CDR3 is TGTGCCAGCAGCCATCCCCATCGGGGGAACACTGAAGCTTTCTTT. Translated, it gives CASSHPHRGNTEAFF.

V is TRBV6-2 or TRBV6-3 and J is TRBJ1-5, with D tentatively TRBD1 (5 bases). Trimming stripped 0 bases from V and 6 bases from J, with 12 bases between. Germline CDR1 is MNHEY and CDR2 is SVGEGT. CDR3 length: 15 amino acids. CDR3 coding DNA: TGTGCCAGCAGTTACTCGTCGGGGGGAGGTCAGCCCCAGCATTTT. Protein: CASSYSSGGGQPQHF.

A note on this clone: The sample contains more than one DNA sequence encoding this CDR3. This chain joins TRBV5-1 and TRBJ2-3; no definite D call. The V gene's germline CDR1 is SGHRS and CDR2 YFSETQ. V dropped 0 bases and J dropped 0 bases, with 5 bases sitting between them. This CDR3 spans 14 amino acids. The CDR3 coding sequence is TGCGCCAGCAGCTTGGGACTCAGCACAGATACGCAGTATTTT. This codes for CASSLGLSTDTQYF.

This clone occurred once. This rearrangement joins TRBV5-1 to TRBJ1-6; no clear D gene. Germline V gives CDR1 SGHRS, CDR2 YFSETQ. The CDR3 loop spans 18 amino acids. V gave up 2 bases and J gave up 5 bases, with 20 bases separating them. This CDR3 is CASSFGLGGLGNNSPLHF. The CDR3 DNA reads as TGCGCCAGCAGCTTCGGTTTAGGAGGGCTGGGCAATAATTCACCCCTCCACTTT.